Below, 32 T cell receptor beta chains from the same sample are listed, as sequenced in a study of blood T cell repertoires in COVID-19. TCRdb keeps only in-frame clones here, not all; method: immunoSEQ multiplex PCR. In the table there are 140,000 or so clones, roughly 80% of which are singletons. Source material: PBMCs or T cells enriched from blood (not recorded which). The origin of the receptors is a woman between 40 and 50 years old who had recovered from COVID-19.

In its sample, this clone was seen once. This chain uses TRBV30 with TRBJ1-1, with TRBD1 matching over 10 bases. Germline loops: CDR1 GTSNPN, CDR2 SVGIG (reference sequence). The CDR3 extends over 18 amino acids. V shed 4 bases, J shed 0 bases, and the junction held 14 bases outside the gene matches. CDR3 sequence (DNA): TGTGCCTGGACCATACCGGGACAGGGGCTCAATTTGAACACTGAAGCTTTCTTT. The encoded protein is CAWTIPGQGLNLNTEAFF.

V usage is TRBV19 and J usage is TRBJ1-5; D is unclear. Between the trimmed V and J ends, which lost 11 bases and 3 bases, there was a span of 23 bases. The CDR3 totals 16 residues. The germline V gene encodes CDR1 LNHDA and CDR2 SQIVND (reference sequence). This CDR3 is CACKSAGVGSNQPQHF. For the CDR3, the DNA is TGTGCCTGTAAATCGGCCGGGGTGGGGTCCAATCAGCCCCAGCATTTT.

The chain couples TRBV5-1 to TRBJ1-2, with D possibly TRBD1 on 5 matching bases. Per the germline V gene, CDR1 is SGHRS and CDR2 is YFSETQ. The CDR3 contains 13 residues. V was shortened by 5 bases and J by 5 bases, with 13 bases between the two germline ends. The CDR3 region has the DNA TGCGCCAGCAGGTTTACAGGAGCTTATGGCTACACCTTC. It translates to CASRFTGAYGYTF.

This clone was seen only once. The chain employs TRBV7-9 and TRBJ1-3; 11 positions agree with TRBD1. With 5 bases clipped from V and 1 base from J, the junction kept 7 bases outside the gene matches. The CDR3 covers 17 residues. The germline gives CDR1 SEHNR, CDR2 FQNEAQ (reference sequence). The DNA for the CDR3 is TGTGCCAGCAGCGCACCCCGGGACAGGGGGTCTGGAAACACCATATATTTT. Translation: CASSAPRDRGSGNTIYF.

V is TRBV29-1 and J is TRBJ2-1; 10 bases match TRBD1. The ends lost 7 bases at V and 8 bases at J; junction bases unmatched: 8. This CDR3 is 13 amino acids long. Germline assignment: CDR1 SQVTM and CDR2 ANQGSEA. For the CDR3, the DNA is TGCAGCGGGTCGACAGGGGGCGAGGATGAGCAGTTCTTC. Amino acid sequence: CSGSTGGEDEQFF.

This clone was counted a few times. The same CDR3 can be traced to other DNA sequences in this sample. The rearrangement uses TRBV9 and TRBJ2-2; D is unclear. The CDR3 sequence is 13 residues long. V was shortened by 4 bases and J by 5 bases, with 9 bases between the two germline ends. Germline V gene lookup returns CDR1 SGDLS and CDR2 YYNGEE. CDR3 nucleotides: TGTGCCAGCAGCCCCTTAAATACCGGGGAGCTGTTTTTT. This translates into CASSPLNTGELFF.

The V and J genes are TRBV27 and TRBJ2-7, with a possible D match to TRBD1 (6 bases). Trimming took 5 bases from V and 2 from J, leaving 13 bases between them. CDR1 is MNHEY and CDR2 is SMNVEV in the germline V gene (reference sequence). The CDR3 runs 14 residues. The CDR3 protein is CASSTGQRAYEQYF. Here the CDR3 DNA reads TGTGCCAGCAGTACAGGACAGAGAGCCTACGAGCAGTACTTC.

This clone was seen once. V and J are TRBV7-3 and TRBJ2-7, with D possibly being TRBD1 (6 bases). This CDR3 is 14 amino acids long. The germline V and J ends were trimmed by 7 bases and 7 bases, with 20 bases remaining between them. Per germline, CDR1 SGHTA and CDR2 FQGTGA. Here the CDR3 reads CASNQGQGRGEQYF. Written as DNA, the CDR3 is TGTGCCAGCAACCAGGGGCAGGGAAGGGGTGAGCAGTACTTC.

J is TRBJ2-5 and V is TRBV6-5; weak D call: TRBD2 (5 bases). The CDR3 has 15 residues. The ends were cut back, 2 bases at V and 5 bases at J, with 15 bases in the middle. The germline gives CDR1 MNHEY, CDR2 SVGAGI. The CDR3 spells CASSYSEVRRETQYF. The CDR3 bases are TGTGCCAGCAGTTACAGTGAGGTCCGGAGGGAGACCCAGTACTTC.

The rearrangement uses TRBV4-1 and TRBJ2-2, with D unclear. The V end was cut by 2 bases, the J end by 3 bases, with 10 bases between. Germline CDR1 reads MGHRA; CDR2 reads YSYEKL. The CDR3 sequence is 15 residues long. Here the CDR3 DNA reads TGCGCCAGCAGCCAATTACAGTTGGACACCGGGGAGCTGTTTTTT. Its protein is CASSQLQLDTGELFF.

The J gene is TRBJ2-7, the V gene TRBV28; TRBD2 might be the D (6 bases). Per germline, CDR1 MDHEN and CDR2 SYDVKM. There are 16 residues in the CDR3. V lost 4 bases, J lost 2 bases, and 18 bases lay in between. CDR3 loop: CASSSPSGGIPYEQYF. The CDR3, as DNA: TGTGCCAGCAGTTCACCTTCCGGGGGAATTCCCTACGAGCAGTACTTC. The full variable domain, in which reference TRBV28 and TRBJ2-7 provide the parts outside the CDR3, is DVKVTQSSRYLVKRTGEKVFLECVQDMDHENMFWYRQDPGLGLRLIYFSYDVKMKEKGDIPEGYSVSREKKERFSLILESASTNQTSMYLCASSSPSGGIPYEQYFGPGTRLTVT.

This chain joins TRBV7-6 and TRBJ2-3; 13 bases match TRBD2. From germline, CDR1 is SGHVS and CDR2 FNYEAQ. This CDR3 region has 17 residues. Trimming cost V 2 bases and J 0 bases; bases outside gene matches: 2. The CDR3 coding sequence is TGTGCCAGCAGCTTAAGGACTAGCGGGGGAAGCACAGATACGCAGTATTTT. Translation: CASSLRTSGGSTDTQYF.

A few counts support this clone. This chain joins TRBV30 and TRBJ1-6; D not resolved. The V end was cut by 7 bases, the J end by 10 bases, with 17 bases between. This CDR3 region has 13 residues. The germline CDR1 and CDR2 sequences are GTSNPN and SVGIG (reference sequence). The chain's CDR3 is CAYSRELGSPLHF. CDR3 nucleotides: TGTGCCTACTCCCGGGAGCTTGGGTCACCCCTCCACTTT. The full variable domain, with the rest looked up from reference TRBV30 and TRBJ1-6, is SQTIHQWPATLVQPVGSPLSLECTVEGTSNPNLYWYRQAAGRGLQLLFYSVGIGQISSEVPQNLSASRPQDRQFILSSKKLLLSDSGFYLCAYSRELGSPLHFGNGTRLTVT.

The chain employs TRBV27 and TRBJ1-3; 11 bases map to TRBD1. Germline trimming cut 6 bases from V and 3 bases from J; bases unmatched to any gene: 13. CDR1 and CDR2 (germline): MNHEY, SMNVEV (reference sequence). This CDR3 spans 18 amino acids. The CDR3 here is CASSLSRRGQGGGNTIYF. CDR3 bases: TGTGCCAGCAGCCTTTCTAGAAGGGGACAGGGGGGTGGAAACACCATATATTTT.

The chain has TRBV27 and TRBJ2-7; a possible D gene is TRBD1 (6 bases). Germline loops: CDR1 MNHEY, CDR2 SMNVEV (reference sequence). Trimming pared 2 bases from V and 3 bases from J, leaving 8 bases between. This CDR3 is built from 13 residues. In DNA, the CDR3 is TGTGCCAGCAGTTTACGGACAGACTACGAGCAGTACTTC. Its protein is CASSLRTDYEQYF.

V usage is TRBV27 and J usage is TRBJ2-7, with 10 bases matching TRBD2. The V gene's germline CDR1 is MNHEY and CDR2 SMNVEV (reference sequence). Germline trimming cut 4 bases from V and 4 bases from J; bases unmatched to any gene: 7. The length of the CDR3 is 15 residues. The CDR3 DNA reads TGTGCCAGCAGTTCCAGCGGGAGGGGACTGTACGAGCAGTACTTC. Translation: CASSSSGRGLYEQYF.

The chain carries TRBV6-2 or TRBV6-3 and TRBJ2-7; the match to TRBD2 covers 7 bases. The trim removed 2 bases at V and 4 bases at J, leaving 14 bases unmatched. The V gene's germline CDR1 is MNHEY and CDR2 SVGEGT. This CDR3 comprises 17 residues. The CDR3 DNA sequence: TGTGCCAGCAGTTACCCCTACACAGCGGGGAAGAATTACGAGCAGTACTTC. Its protein product is CASSYPYTAGKNYEQYF.

The V call is TRBV5-1, the J call TRBJ2-3; the D gene is possibly TRBD2 (5 bases). CDR3 length: 15 amino acids. Germline loops: CDR1 SGHRS, CDR2 YFSETQ. V lost 4 bases, J lost 1 base, and 13 bases lay in between. The DNA for the CDR3 is TGCGCCAGCAGCCCTGAGACTACCCGCACAGATACGCAGTATTTT. Its translation: CASSPETTRTDTQYF. Full variable domain (rest looked up from reference TRBV5-1 and TRBJ2-3): KAGVTQTPRYLIKTRGQQVTLSCSPISGHRSVSWYQQTPGQGLQFLFEYFSETQRNKGNFPGRFSGRQFSNSRSEMNVSTLELGDSALYLCASSPETTRTDTQYFGPGTRLTVL.

This chain uses TRBV5-4 with TRBJ1-6; D gene uncertain. Germline CDR1 SGHNT, CDR2 YYREEE (reference sequence). The V and J ends lost 4 bases and 0 bases respectively, with 11 bases between them. CDR3 length equals 16 residues. As DNA, the CDR3 is TGTGCCAGCAGCCCCGCCGGGGTCTCCTATAATTCACCCCTCCACTTT. Its translation: CASSPAGVSYNSPLHF.

The V gene is TRBV19, the J gene TRBJ2-1, with D hard to call. The V gene lost 7 bases and the J gene lost 6 bases, with 16 bases spanning the gap. This CDR3 has 14 residues. Germline values: CDR1 LNHDA, CDR2 SQIVND (reference sequence). The CDR3: CASNPPNSLNEQFF. For the CDR3, the DNA is TGTGCCAGTAACCCCCCCAACAGCCTCAATGAGCAGTTCTTC.

CDR3 sequence reads: CASSIVNAGAETQYF. The CDR3 coding sequence is TGTGCCAGCAGCATAGTAAACGCCGGAGCAGAGACCCAGTACTTC. This chain links TRBV5-5 with TRBJ2-5; D uncertain. The CDR3 runs 15 residues. Germline V CDR1 and CDR2: SGHKS, YYEKEE (reference sequence). Trimming removed 4 bases from V and 4 bases from J, with 17 bases in between. The full variable domain, rest sourced from reference TRBV5-5 and TRBJ2-5, is DAGVTQSPTHLIKTRGQQVTLRCSPISGHKSVSWYQQVLGQGPQFIFQYYEKEERGRGNFPDRFSARQFPNYSSELNVNALLLGDSALYLCASSIVNAGAETQYFGPGTRLLVL.

The chain carries TRBV6-5 and TRBJ2-2; perhaps TRBD1 as D (5 bases). This CDR3 contains 13 residues. Trimming removed 5 bases at V and 5 bases at J, with 9 bases between. The germline V gene encodes CDR1 MNHEY and CDR2 SVGAGI. This chain's CDR3 is CASSTQGTGELFF. CDR3 DNA: TGTGCCAGCAGTACGCAGGGTACCGGGGAGCTGTTTTTT.

The gene calls are TRBV7-2 and TRBJ2-5; 9 bases line up with TRBD2. CDR1 and CDR2 from the germline V gene are SGHTA and FQGNSA. The CDR3 has 16 residues. Losses at the gene ends were 1 base for V and 2 bases for J; bases not matched to a gene: 5. The CDR3, as DNA: TGTGCCAGCAGCTTAGGTCTAGCGGGGCCTCAAGAGACCCAGTACTTC. Its protein is CASSLGLAGPQETQYF.

The chain carries TRBV10-3 and TRBJ2-1; no clear D gene. Germline V gene sequence: CDR1 ENHRY, CDR2 SYGVKD. The CDR3 is made up of 14 amino acids. The V end was cut by 5 bases, the J end by 1 base, with 9 bases between. CDR3 residues: CAISKTESYNEQFF. CDR3 in DNA: TGTGCCATCAGTAAGACTGAGTCCTACAATGAGCAGTTCTTC.

This clone was seen only once. The chain combines TRBV7-9 with TRBJ1-2; 10 bases are a match to TRBD1. V shed 6 bases, J shed 7 bases, and the junction held 2 bases outside the gene matches. In germline, CDR1 is SEHNR, CDR2 FQNEAQ (reference sequence). The length of the CDR3 is 12 residues. The CDR3 DNA is TGTGCCAGCAGACGGGACAGGGGTGGCTACACCTTC. Translation gives CASRRDRGGYTF.

A few counts support this clone. The V call is TRBV4-1, the J call TRBJ2-3, with 8 bases that match TRBD2. Looked up from germline, CDR1 is MGHRA and CDR2 is YSYEKL. The trim removed 1 base at V and 0 bases at J, leaving 3 bases unmatched. The CDR3 runs 16 residues. The CDR3 is CASSQAIAGSTDTQYF. The CDR3 DNA is TGCGCCAGCAGCCAAGCAATAGCGGGGAGCACAGATACGCAGTATTTT.

CDR3 amino acids: CASSLEEGQETQYF. The CDR3 coding sequence is TGTGCCAGCAGCTTGGAGGAGGGCCAAGAGACCCAGTACTTC. The V gene is TRBV5-8, the J gene TRBJ2-5, with D perhaps TRBD2 (6 bases). The V and J ends lost 0 bases and 1 base respectively, with 7 bases between them. Germline V gives CDR1 SGHTS, CDR2 YDEGEE. CDR3 length equals 14 residues. Filled out from reference TRBV5-8 and TRBJ2-5, the complete variable domain reads EAGVTQSPTHLIKTRGQQATLRCSPISGHTSVYWYQQALGLGLQFLLWYDEGEERNRGNFPPRFSGRQFPNYSSELNVNALELEDSALYLCASSLEEGQETQYFGPGTRLLVL.

Concerning this clone: Other DNA sequences in this specimen translate into the identical CDR3. This chain uses TRBV28 with TRBJ2-7; the D gene is possibly TRBD1 (6 bases). Between the trimmed V and J ends, which lost 5 bases and 4 bases, there was a span of 15 bases. This CDR3 spans 14 amino acids. Germline V gene sequence: CDR1 MDHEN, CDR2 SYDVKM. Here the CDR3 DNA reads TGTGCCAGCAGTCCCCCTGTAAGGGGGTACGAGCAGTACTTC. It yields the protein CASSPPVRGYEQYF.

The gene calls are TRBV18 and TRBJ2-7; no firm D call. CDR3 length equals 13 residues. V was shortened by 3 bases and J by 2 bases, with 8 bases between the two germline ends. Looked up from germline, CDR1 is KGHSH and CDR2 is LQKENI. CDR3 in DNA: TGTGCCAGCTCACCTAACGCGGCCTACGAGCAGTACTTC. It yields the protein CASSPNAAYEQYF.

The chain links TRBV5-6 to TRBJ1-5; D might be TRBD1 (5 bases). The V gene lost 3 bases and the J gene lost 7 bases, with 20 bases spanning the gap. In germline, CDR1 is SGHDT, CDR2 YYEEEE. The CDR3 is 16 residues long. CDR3 nucleotides: TGTGCCAGCAGCTGGTGGTTTGGGGCTGAGAGCCAGCCCCAGCATTTT. Translation gives CASSWWFGAESQPQHF.

The genes are TRBV7-2 and TRBJ2-5; possible D gene TRBD1, 6 bases. There are 16 residues in the CDR3. Trimming cost V 4 bases and J 0 bases, with 15 bases left between them. The germline gives CDR1 SGHTA, CDR2 FQGNSA. The CDR3 loop is CASSSPRDKYQETQYF. DNA for the CDR3: TGTGCCAGCAGCTCCCCCCGGGACAAGTACCAAGAGACCCAGTACTTC.

The chain uses TRBV6-5 and TRBJ1-1; the D is unclear. The germline CDR1 and CDR2 sequences are MNHEY and SVGAGI. Trimming removed 0 bases from V and 1 base from J, with 9 bases in between. The CDR3 covers 15 residues. CDR3 region: CASSYSTAGNTEAFF. The CDR3 nucleotides are TGTGCCAGCAGTTACTCGACGGCAGGGAACACTGAAGCTTTCTTT.